The 5 T cell receptor beta chains below all came from one sample that was sequenced in a study of blood T cell repertoires in COVID-19. Sequencing was performed with immunoSEQ multiplex PCR; in TCRdb, only in-frame clones are kept and a portion is missing. The sample contains approximately 240,000 clones, roughly 88% of which appear only once. What was sequenced was peripheral blood. The receptors were gathered from a woman in her thirties or forties who had recovered from COVID-19.

V and J are TRBV18 and TRBJ2-4; a weak D match, TRBD2 (6 bases). CDR3 length: 14 amino acids. Trimming left V 4 bases short and J 6 bases short, with 13 bases between. Germline V CDR1 and CDR2: KGHSH, LQKENI. This CDR3 is CASSQETGGNIQYF. The DNA for the CDR3 is TGTGCCAGCTCACAAGAGACCGGGGGAAACATTCAGTACTTC.

This clone came up once. The chain joins TRBV2 to TRBJ2-2; 12 positions match TRBD1. CDR3 length equals 13 residues. Germline lookup yields CDR1 SNHLY and CDR2 FYNNEI. The trim removed 8 bases at V and 8 bases at J, leaving 3 bases unmatched. CDR3 protein: CASGDRGPGELFF. In nucleotides, the CDR3 is TGTGCCAGCGGGGACAGGGGGCCTGGGGAGCTGTTTTTT.

The chain has TRBV19 and TRBJ1-1, with 8 bases that match TRBD1. This CDR3 is built from 15 residues. The junction had 10 bases not matched to a gene; V was cut back by 5 bases and J by 5 bases. Germline V gene data show CDR1 as LNHDA and CDR2 as SQIVND (reference sequence). The CDR3 loop reads CASSYPDRGGTEAFF. The DNA for the CDR3 is TGTGCCAGTAGTTACCCCGACAGGGGTGGGACTGAAGCTTTCTTT.

The chain uses TRBV4-3 and TRBJ2-7, with TRBD1 matching over 10 bases. V shed 5 bases, J shed 4 bases, and the junction held 5 bases outside the gene matches. Looked up from germline, CDR1 is LGHNA and CDR2 is YSLEER. This CDR3 has 14 amino acids. CDR3 bases: TGCGCCAGCAGCTCCGGGACAGGGGATTACGAGCAGTACTTC. It codes for CASSSGTGDYEQYF.

V usage is TRBV7-2 and J usage is TRBJ2-7; 7 nucleotides agree with TRBD2. Germline CDR1 is SGHTA and CDR2 is FQGNSA. The V segment lost 1 base and the J segment 1 base; nucleotides outside the gene matches: 4. This CDR3 has 15 amino acids. The CDR3 DNA sequence: TGTGCCAGCAGCTTAGACGGGACTACGTCCTACGAGCAGTACTTC. The encoded protein is CASSLDGTTSYEQYF.